Listed here are 5 T cell receptor beta chains from one sample, sequenced in a study of early stage breast cancer tumors. Only in-frame clones appear in the TCRdb table, and some are missing; sequencing was by immunoSEQ multiplex PCR. The data contain roughly 48,000 clones, around 83% of them singletons. The sample taken for sequencing was blood. All receptors derive from a person aged 45 to 59 with breast cancer.

The rearrangement links TRBV7-2 to TRBJ1-5; a weak D match, TRBD1 (5 bases). Germline V gene lookup returns CDR1 SGHTA and CDR2 FQGNSA. The CDR3 has 14 residues. Trimming left V 5 bases short and J 2 bases short, with 10 bases between. This CDR3 reads CASSGGYGNQPQHF. The CDR3 coding sequence is TGTGCCAGCAGCGGGGGGTACGGCAATCAGCCCCAGCATTTT.

The gene calls are TRBV7-3 and TRBJ2-2, with 7 nucleotides matching TRBD1. CDR1 and CDR2 from the germline V gene are SGHTA and FQGTGA. V shed 1 base and J 3 bases; nucleotides not matched to a gene: 2. CDR3 length: 15 amino acids. The CDR3 loop is CASSLITGDTGELFF. DNA for the CDR3: TGTGCCAGCAGCTTAATAACAGGGGACACCGGGGAGCTGTTTTTT. Full variable domain (remainder filled in from reference TRBV7-3 and TRBJ2-2): GAGVSQTPSNKVTEKGKYVELRCDPISGHTALYWYRQSLGQGPEFLIYFQGTGAADDSGLPNDRFFAVRPEGSVSTLKIQRTERGDSAVYLCASSLITGDTGELFFGEGSRLTVL.

V gene TRBV18 combines with J gene TRBJ2-7; tentatively, D is TRBD2 (5 bases). Germline V gene sequence: CDR1 KGHSH, CDR2 LQKENI. CDR3 size: 13 residues. V lost 6 bases, J lost 2 bases, and 11 bases lay in between. CDR3 protein: CASSPGSTYEQYF. DNA for the CDR3: TGTGCCAGCTCTCCGGGATCCACCTACGAGCAGTACTTC.

V gene TRBV18 combines with J gene TRBJ2-6; 9 nucleotides match TRBD2. After removal of 1 base from V and 1 base from J, the junction contained 11 bases not matched to a gene. The germline gives CDR1 KGHSH, CDR2 LQKENI. This CDR3 has 20 residues. CDR3 in DNA: TGTGCCAGCTCACCACGAGGAGGCGGGAGGGCCAGTTCTGGGGCCAACGTCCTGACTTTC. This translates into CASSPRGGGRASSGANVLTF. Together with reference TRBV18 and TRBJ2-6, the CDR3 gives the full variable domain: NAGVMQNPRHLVRRRGQEARLRCSPMKGHSHVYWYRQLPEEGLKFMVYLQKENIIDESGMPKERFSAEFPKEGPSILRIQQVVRGDSAAYFCASSPRGGGRASSGANVLTFGAGSRLTVL.

This rearrangement joins TRBV7-9 to TRBJ2-2; D possibly corresponds to TRBD1 (5 bases). The CDR3 is 15 amino acids. Germline CDR1 reads SEHNR; CDR2 reads FQNEAQ (reference sequence). V was pared by 4 bases and J by 4 bases, with 13 bases between. CDR3: CASSSGPRGTGELFF. For the CDR3, the DNA is TGTGCCAGCAGCTCAGGGCCAAGGGGCACCGGGGAGCTGTTTTTT.